The 24 T cell receptor beta chains below all came from one sample that was sequenced in a study of blood T cell repertoires in COVID-19. Sequenced by immunoSEQ multiplex PCR; TCRdb stores in-frame clones only, minus some. The sample records around 270,000 clones, about 86% being singletons. Sequenced input: peripheral blood. Every receptor here comes from a man aged 30 to 45 with active or convalescent COVID-19.

The chain combines TRBV5-4 with TRBJ1-4; possibly TRBD1 for D (6 bases). V was clipped by 3 bases and J by 6 bases, with 15 bases between them. CDR1 and CDR2 from the germline V gene are SGHNT and YYREEE (reference sequence). The CDR3 extends over 15 amino acids. DNA of the CDR3: TGTGCCAGCAGCTGGTTTGGGGGCACGGATGAAAAACTGTTTTTT. Residues: CASSWFGGTDEKLFF.

The chain combines TRBV5-4 with TRBJ2-1; 10 bases agree with TRBD2. Germline values: CDR1 SGHNT, CDR2 YYREEE (reference sequence). This CDR3 has 16 amino acids. Germline trimming cut 4 bases from V and 3 bases from J; bases unmatched to any gene: 7. CDR3 protein: CASSPVLAGGYNEQFF. The DNA of the CDR3 is TGTGCCAGCAGCCCCGTTTTAGCGGGGGGCTACAATGAGCAGTTCTTC.

The V and J genes are TRBV29-1 and TRBJ2-7, with 8 nucleotides matching TRBD1. This CDR3 is built from 12 residues. Germline CDR1 SQVTM, CDR2 ANQGSEA. V was clipped by 6 bases and J by 7 bases; unmatched bases: 8. The CDR3 region has the DNA TGCAGCGTGATCAGGGGGCCTCTTGAGCAGTACTTC. Translating gives CSVIRGPLEQYF.

The genes are TRBV20-1 and TRBJ2-1; the D gene is possibly TRBD2 (6 bases). The CDR3 is 21 amino acids. Trimming shortened V by 3 bases and J by 0 bases, and 30 bases separated the two germline ends. Germline V CDR1 and CDR2: DFQATT, SNEGSKA (reference sequence). The CDR3 sequence is CSASLARHWLRDSTSYNEQFF. For the CDR3, the DNA is TGCAGTGCTAGTTTAGCAAGGCATTGGTTACGGGACTCGACCTCCTACAATGAGCAGTTCTTC.

The V call is TRBV10-2, the J call TRBJ2-6; a possible D gene is TRBD2 (6 bases). The germline V and J ends were trimmed by 0 bases and 0 bases, with 15 bases remaining between them. In germline, CDR1 is WSHSY, CDR2 SAAADI. CDR3 length: 19 residues. The CDR3 sequence: CASSESLAGFYSGANVLTF. The CDR3 bases are TGCGCCAGCAGTGAGTCTCTCGCGGGGTTTTACTCTGGGGCCAACGTCCTGACTTTC.

The J gene is TRBJ2-1, the V gene TRBV19; 9 bases align to TRBD2. The CDR3 totals 15 residues. CDR1 and CDR2 from the germline V gene are LNHDA and SQIVND (reference sequence). The V gene end was trimmed by 6 bases and the J gene end by 3 bases; junction bases not matched to a gene: 6. CDR3 coding DNA: TGTGCCAGTAGCCCCCTAGCGGGGAACTACAATGAGCAGTTCTTC. This gives the protein CASSPLAGNYNEQFF.

The chain links TRBV11-2 to TRBJ1-2; D may be TRBD1 (6 bases). The germline V gene has CDR1 SGHAT and CDR2 FQNNGV. The V gene lost 6 bases and the J gene lost 1 base, with 12 bases spanning the gap. The CDR3 has 14 residues. The CDR3 DNA sequence: TGTGCCAGCAGTTATGCACAGGGTAACTATGGCTACACCTTC. Its translation: CASSYAQGNYGYTF.

The J gene is TRBJ2-7, the V gene TRBV19; the D gene is possibly TRBD2 (6 bases). Trimming stripped 3 bases from V and 1 base from J, with 10 bases between. This CDR3 is built from 14 residues. Germline V CDR1 and CDR2: LNHDA, SQIVND (reference sequence). The CDR3 DNA reads TGTGCCAGTAGTATTCTGGGGGGATCCTACGAGCAGTACTTC. Amino acids: CASSILGGSYEQYF. Using reference TRBV19 and TRBJ2-7 for the parts outside the CDR3, the full variable domain is DGGITQSPKYLFRKEGQNVTLSCEQNLNHDAMYWYRQDPGQGLRLIYYSQIVNDFQKGDIAEGYSVSREKKESFPLTVTSAQKNPTAFYLCASSILGGSYEQYFGPGTRLTVT.

This clone has only a few counts. The rearrangement links TRBV6-5 to TRBJ2-5, with TRBD2 as a possible D gene (6 bases). Trimming shortened V by 6 bases and J by 5 bases, and 16 bases separated the two germline ends. The CDR3 runs to 14 residues. Germline V CDR1 and CDR2: MNHEY, SVGAGI. The CDR3 DNA follows: TGTGCCAGCAGGGTTACAGGCGGGGTGGAGACCCAGTACTTC. It is translated as CASRVTGGVETQYF.

The genes are TRBV7-9 and TRBJ2-3, with 8 bases aligning to TRBD1. The CDR3 loop spans 16 amino acids. Germline lookup yields CDR1 SEHNR and CDR2 FQNEAQ (reference sequence). The ends lost 4 bases at V and 3 bases at J; junction bases unmatched: 9. CDR3 coding DNA: TGTGCCAGCAGCTCCAACAGGGGGTTGGGGACAGATACGCAGTATTTT. It is translated as CASSSNRGLGTDTQYF.

The V and J genes are TRBV5-1 and TRBJ1-2, with TRBD1 matching over 7 bases. Germline CDR1 reads SGHRS; CDR2 reads YFSETQ. The CDR3 runs 14 residues. J lost 2 bases, V lost 2 bases, and 3 bases had no gene match. The CDR3 reads CASSLRQGNYGYTF. CDR3 coding DNA: TGCGCCAGCAGCTTACGACAGGGAAACTATGGCTACACCTTC.

The chain couples TRBV29-1 to TRBJ1-2; 9 bases match TRBD1. With 3 bases clipped from V and 8 bases from J, the junction kept 7 bases outside the gene matches. The CDR3 is 13 residues long. The germline V gene encodes CDR1 SQVTM and CDR2 ANQGSEA. The chain's CDR3 is CSVDPQGAAGYTF. CDR3 sequence (DNA): TGCAGCGTTGATCCACAGGGGGCAGCCGGCTACACCTTC.

The chain combines TRBV7-8 with TRBJ1-6; D not certain. Germline CDR1 is SGHVS and CDR2 is FQNEAQ. Trimming cost V 1 base and J 0 bases, with 4 bases left between them. The CDR3 has 15 amino acids. CDR3 region: CASSLVGSYNSPLHF. Here the CDR3 DNA reads TGTGCCAGCAGCTTAGTCGGCTCCTATAATTCACCCCTCCACTTT. The full variable domain, its missing parts supplied by reference TRBV7-8 and TRBJ1-6, is GAGVSQSPRYKVAKRGQDVALRCDPISGHVSLFWYQQALGQGPEFLTYFQNEAQLDKSGLPSDRFFAERPEGSVSTLKIQRTQQEDSAVYLCASSLVGSYNSPLHFGNGTRLTVT.

This rearrangement joins TRBV7-3 to TRBJ1-1; D is perhaps TRBD1 (5 bases). The CDR3 has 13 amino acids. Deletions cut 5 bases from V and 1 base from J, with 8 bases between. Germline V lookup: CDR1 SGHTA, CDR2 FQGTGA. CDR3 DNA sequence: TGTGCCAGCAGCGTTCAGGGGAACACTGAAGCTTTCTTT. Amino acid sequence: CASSVQGNTEAFF.

The V gene is TRBV12-3 or TRBV12-4, the J gene TRBJ1-1, with D hard to call. V was cut by 3 bases and J by 4 bases, with 6 bases left in between. The CDR3 consists of 12 residues. Here the CDR3 DNA reads TGTGCCAGCAGTTTTGGGCCCACTGAAGCTTTCTTT. Translating gives CASSFGPTEAFF.

In this sample, this clone turned up once. J is TRBJ2-2 and V is TRBV27; 11 bases are shared with TRBD2. The CDR3 is made up of 20 amino acids. Germline CDR1 is MNHEY and CDR2 is SMNVEV (reference sequence). With 5 bases clipped from V and 5 bases from J, the junction kept 19 bases outside the gene matches. CDR3 region: CASSLTGGTSGGLRTGELFF. The CDR3 DNA sequence: TGTGCCAGCAGTCTCACCGGCGGAACTAGCGGGGGCCTGAGAACCGGGGAGCTGTTTTTT.

This clone was counted a few times. The V gene is TRBV27, the J gene TRBJ2-1, with 7 positions matching TRBD1. The CDR3 runs 13 residues. Germline trimming cut 6 bases from V and 6 bases from J; bases unmatched to any gene: 5. Germline CDR1 is MNHEY and CDR2 is SMNVEV (reference sequence). The chain's CDR3 is CASSTGAINEQFF. The CDR3 nucleotides read TGTGCCAGCAGCACAGGGGCGATCAATGAGCAGTTCTTC.

The chain employs TRBV6-9 and TRBJ1-5; no clear D. Trimming took 8 bases from V and 8 from J, leaving 10 bases between them. Per germline, CDR1 MNHGY and CDR2 SVAAGI. The CDR3 covers 11 residues. The CDR3 region has the DNA TGTGCCAGCGAGCGGTTTAAGCCCCAGCATTTT. Protein sequence: CASERFKPQHF.

The chain couples TRBV3-1 (or the pseudogene TRBV3-2) to TRBJ2-5, with 10 bases matching TRBD2. In germline, CDR1 is LGHDT, CDR2 YNNKEL (reference sequence). V shed 4 bases and J 0 bases; nucleotides not matched to a gene: 2. This CDR3 has 15 amino acids. The CDR3 nucleotides read TGTGCCAGCAGCCCACTAGCGGGGTACCAAGAGACCCAGTACTTC. This codes for CASSPLAGYQETQYF.

The J gene is TRBJ1-3, the V gene TRBV28; D call uncertain. V lost 6 bases and J lost 3, with 15 bases in between. CDR1 is MDHEN, CDR2 SYDVKM, per germline. The CDR3 length is 15 residues. CDR3 residues: CASSPTRADGNTIYF. The CDR3 bases are TGTGCCAGCAGCCCCACCCGTGCGGATGGAAACACCATATATTTT.

V and J are TRBV6-5 and TRBJ2-1; 13 positions match TRBD2. Germline lookup yields CDR1 MNHEY and CDR2 SVGAGI. The CDR3 is 16 residues long. The J segment lost 6 bases and the V segment lost 1 base, leaving 3 bases of the junction unmatched. The DNA of the CDR3 is TGTGCCAGCAGTTACTTTCGGACTAGCGGGGGCAATGAGCAGTTCTTC. Protein: CASSYFRTSGGNEQFF.

The V call is TRBV18, the J call TRBJ1-5; D is perhaps TRBD1 (5 bases). CDR1 and CDR2 from the germline V gene are KGHSH and LQKENI. The CDR3 consists of 14 residues. V was cut by 9 bases and J by 4 bases, with 16 bases left in between. The CDR3 sequence is CASSRGSGNQPQHF. DNA for the CDR3: TGTGCCAGTTCCCGGGGGTCGGGGAATCAGCCCCAGCATTTT.

This clone has more than one count but fewer than ten. The chain joins TRBV9 to TRBJ1-6; the match to TRBD1 covers 8 bases. Germline CDR1 is SGDLS and CDR2 is YYNGEE. V gave up 0 bases and J gave up 10 bases; unmatched junction bases: 3. This CDR3 comprises 14 residues. The CDR3 protein is CASSVEQGGSPLHF. CDR3 bases: TGTGCCAGCAGCGTAGAACAGGGGGGATCACCCCTCCACTTT.

This clone has only one observation. The rearrangement uses TRBV7-3 and TRBJ2-2; 9 bases match TRBD1. This CDR3 is built from 15 residues. V was pared by 5 bases and J by 5 bases, with 6 bases of the junction left unmatched. The germline V gene encodes CDR1 SGHTA and CDR2 FQGTGA. In nucleotides, the CDR3 is TGTGCCAGCAGCAGGGACAGGGTAGCGACCGGGGAGCTGTTTTTT. Its translation is CASSRDRVATGELFF.